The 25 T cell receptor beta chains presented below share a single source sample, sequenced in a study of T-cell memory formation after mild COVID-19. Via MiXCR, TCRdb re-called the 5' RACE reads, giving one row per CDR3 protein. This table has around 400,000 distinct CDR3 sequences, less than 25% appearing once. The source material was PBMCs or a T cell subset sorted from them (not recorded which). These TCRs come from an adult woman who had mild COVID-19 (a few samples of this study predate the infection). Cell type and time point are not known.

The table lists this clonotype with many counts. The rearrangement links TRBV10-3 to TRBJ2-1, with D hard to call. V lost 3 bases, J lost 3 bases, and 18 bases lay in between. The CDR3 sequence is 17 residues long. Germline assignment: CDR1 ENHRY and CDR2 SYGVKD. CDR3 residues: CAISDPGSYFNYNEQFF. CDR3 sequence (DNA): TGTGCCATCAGTGACCCGGGTTCCTATTTTAACTACAATGAGCAGTTCTTC.

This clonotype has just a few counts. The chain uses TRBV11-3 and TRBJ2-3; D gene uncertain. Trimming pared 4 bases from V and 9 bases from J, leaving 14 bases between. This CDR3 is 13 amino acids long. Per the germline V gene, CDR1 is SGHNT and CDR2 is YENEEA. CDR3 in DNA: TGTGCCAGCAGCTCCCCCTTCGGAGTAACGCAGTATTTT. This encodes CASSSPFGVTQYF.

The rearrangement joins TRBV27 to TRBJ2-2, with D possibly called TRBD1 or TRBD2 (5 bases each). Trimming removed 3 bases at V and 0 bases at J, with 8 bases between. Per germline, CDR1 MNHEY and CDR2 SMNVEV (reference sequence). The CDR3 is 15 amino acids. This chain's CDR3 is CASSLGTPNTGELFF. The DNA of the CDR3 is TGTGCCAGCAGTTTGGGGACCCCGAACACCGGGGAGCTGTTTTTT.

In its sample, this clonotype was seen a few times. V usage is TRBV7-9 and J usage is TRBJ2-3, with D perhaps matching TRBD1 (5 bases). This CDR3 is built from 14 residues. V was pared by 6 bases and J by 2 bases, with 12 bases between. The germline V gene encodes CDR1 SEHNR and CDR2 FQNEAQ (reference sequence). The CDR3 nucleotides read TGTGCCAGCAGAACAGGAAGGTTCACAGATACGCAGTATTTT. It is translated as CASRTGRFTDTQYF.

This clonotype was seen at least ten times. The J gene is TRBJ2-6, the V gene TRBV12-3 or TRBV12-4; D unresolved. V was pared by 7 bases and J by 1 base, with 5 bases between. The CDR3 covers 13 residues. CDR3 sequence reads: CASTPSGANVLTF. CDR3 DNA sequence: TGTGCCAGCACCCCATCTGGGGCCAACGTCCTGACTTTC.

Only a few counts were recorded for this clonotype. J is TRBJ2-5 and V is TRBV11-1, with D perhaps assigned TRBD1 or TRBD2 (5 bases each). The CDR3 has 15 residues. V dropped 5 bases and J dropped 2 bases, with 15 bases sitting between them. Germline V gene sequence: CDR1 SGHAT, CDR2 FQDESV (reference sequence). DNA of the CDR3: TGTGCCAGCAGCCACCGGGACGACGTACAAGAGACCCAGTACTTC. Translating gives CASSHRDDVQETQYF.

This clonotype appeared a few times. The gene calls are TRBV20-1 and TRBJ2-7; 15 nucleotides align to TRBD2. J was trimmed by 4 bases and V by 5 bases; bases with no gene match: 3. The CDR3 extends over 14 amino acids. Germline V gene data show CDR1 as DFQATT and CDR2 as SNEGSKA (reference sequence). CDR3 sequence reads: CSAFGTSGRYEQYF. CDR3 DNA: TGCAGTGCTTTCGGGACTAGCGGGAGGTACGAGCAGTACTTC.

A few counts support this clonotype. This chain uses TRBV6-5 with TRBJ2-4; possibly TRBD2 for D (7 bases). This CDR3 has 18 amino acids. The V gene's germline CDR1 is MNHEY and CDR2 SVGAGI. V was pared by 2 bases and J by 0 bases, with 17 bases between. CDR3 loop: CASSYAGARALAKNIQYF. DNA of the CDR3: TGTGCCAGCAGTTACGCGGGGGCGCGAGCCCTAGCCAAAAACATTCAGTACTTC.

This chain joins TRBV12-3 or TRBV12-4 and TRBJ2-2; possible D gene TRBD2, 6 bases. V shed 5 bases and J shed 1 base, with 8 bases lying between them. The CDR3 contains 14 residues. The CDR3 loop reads CASSGGMNTGELFF. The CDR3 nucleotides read TGTGCCAGCAGTGGGGGGATGAACACCGGGGAGCTGTTTTTT.

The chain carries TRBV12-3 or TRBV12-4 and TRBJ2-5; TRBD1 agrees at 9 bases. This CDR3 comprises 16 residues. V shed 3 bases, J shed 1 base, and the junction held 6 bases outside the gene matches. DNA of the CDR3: TGTGCCAGCAGTTTGATGGGGACAGGGTCCCAAGAGACCCAGTACTTC. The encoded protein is CASSLMGTGSQETQYF.

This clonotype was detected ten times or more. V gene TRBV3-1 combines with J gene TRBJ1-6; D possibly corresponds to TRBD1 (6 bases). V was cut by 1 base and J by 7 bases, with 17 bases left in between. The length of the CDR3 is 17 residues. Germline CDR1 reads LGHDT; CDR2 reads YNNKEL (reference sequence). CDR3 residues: CASSQAASRGSNSPLHF. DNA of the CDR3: TGTGCCAGCAGCCAAGCGGCCAGCAGGGGATCGAATTCACCCCTCCACTTT. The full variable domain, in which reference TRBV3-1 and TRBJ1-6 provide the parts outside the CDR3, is DTAVSQTPKYLVTQMGNDKSIKCEQNLGHDTMYWYKQDSKKFLKIMFSYNNKELIINETVPNRFSPKSPDKAHLNLHINSLELGDSAVYFCASSQAASRGSNSPLHFGNGTRLTVT.

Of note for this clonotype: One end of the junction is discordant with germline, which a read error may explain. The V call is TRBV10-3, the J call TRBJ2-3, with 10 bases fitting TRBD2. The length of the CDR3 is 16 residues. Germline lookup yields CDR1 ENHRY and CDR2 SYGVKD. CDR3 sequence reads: CAISESERGGADTQYF. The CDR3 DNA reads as TGTGCAATCAGTGAAAGTGAGCGGGGGGGTGCGGATACGCAGTATTTT.

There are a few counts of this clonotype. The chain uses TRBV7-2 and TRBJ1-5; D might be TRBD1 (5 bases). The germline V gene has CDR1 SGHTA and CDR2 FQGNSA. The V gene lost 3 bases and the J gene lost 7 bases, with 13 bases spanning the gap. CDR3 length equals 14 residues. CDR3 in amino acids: CASSFLGDWQPQHF. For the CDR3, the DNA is TGTGCCAGCAGCTTTTTGGGGGATTGGCAGCCCCAGCATTTT.

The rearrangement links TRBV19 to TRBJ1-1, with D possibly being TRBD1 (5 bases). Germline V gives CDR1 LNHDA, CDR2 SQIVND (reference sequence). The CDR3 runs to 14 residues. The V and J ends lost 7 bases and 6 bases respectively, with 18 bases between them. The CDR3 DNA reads TGTGCCAGTACCGAAGTCGGCGGGGCCCCTGAAGCTTTCTTT. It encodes CASTEVGGAPEAFF. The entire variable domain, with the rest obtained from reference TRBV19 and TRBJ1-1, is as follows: DGGITQSPKYLFRKEGQNVTLSCEQNLNHDAMYWYRQDPGQGLRLIYYSQIVNDFQKGDIAEGYSVSREKKESFPLTVTSAQKNPTAFYLCASTEVGGAPEAFFGQGTRLTVV.

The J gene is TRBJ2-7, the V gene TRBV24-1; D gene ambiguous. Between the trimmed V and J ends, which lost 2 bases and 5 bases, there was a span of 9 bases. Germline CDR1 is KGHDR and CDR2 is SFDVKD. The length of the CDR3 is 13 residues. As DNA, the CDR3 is TGTGCCACCAGTGATTCGGGTGAGGACGAGCAGTACTTC. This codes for CATSDSGEDEQYF.

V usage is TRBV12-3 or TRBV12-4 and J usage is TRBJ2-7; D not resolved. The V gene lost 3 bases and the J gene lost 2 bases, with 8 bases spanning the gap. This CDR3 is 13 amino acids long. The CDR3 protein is CASSFDPAYEQYF. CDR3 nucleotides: TGTGCCAGCAGTTTCGACCCTGCCTACGAGCAGTACTTC.

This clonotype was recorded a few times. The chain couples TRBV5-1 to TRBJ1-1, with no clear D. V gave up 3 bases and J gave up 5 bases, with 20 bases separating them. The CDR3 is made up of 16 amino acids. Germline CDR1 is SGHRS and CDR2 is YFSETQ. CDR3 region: CASSSNSGIRTTEAFF. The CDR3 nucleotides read TGCGCCAGCAGCTCTAATTCCGGGATAAGAACAACTGAAGCTTTCTTT.

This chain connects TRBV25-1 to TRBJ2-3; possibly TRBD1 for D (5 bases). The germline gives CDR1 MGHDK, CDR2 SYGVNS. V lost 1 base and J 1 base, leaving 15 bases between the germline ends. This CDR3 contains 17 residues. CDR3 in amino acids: CASSESALVGGTDTQYF. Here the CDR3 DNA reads TGTGCCAGCAGTGAATCGGCCTTGGTAGGGGGCACAGATACGCAGTATTTT. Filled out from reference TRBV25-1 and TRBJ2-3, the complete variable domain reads EADIYQTPRYLVIGTGKKITLECSQTMGHDKMYWYQQDPGMELHLIHYSYGVNSTEKGDLSSESTVSRIRTEHFPLTLESARPSHTSQYLCASSESALVGGTDTQYFGPGTRLTVL.

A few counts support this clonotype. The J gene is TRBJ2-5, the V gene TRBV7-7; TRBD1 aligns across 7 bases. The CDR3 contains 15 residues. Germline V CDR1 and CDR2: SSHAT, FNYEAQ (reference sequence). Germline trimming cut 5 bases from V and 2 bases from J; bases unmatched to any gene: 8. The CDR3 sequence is CASSHNPTGQETQYF. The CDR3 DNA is TGTGCCAGCAGCCACAACCCGACAGGGCAAGAGACCCAGTACTTC. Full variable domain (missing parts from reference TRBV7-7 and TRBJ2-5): GAGVSQSPRYKVTKRGQDVTLRCDPISSHATLYWYQQALGQGPEFLTYFNYEAQPDKSGLPSDRFSAERPEGSISTLTIQRTEQRDSAMYRCASSHNPTGQETQYFGPGTRLLVL.

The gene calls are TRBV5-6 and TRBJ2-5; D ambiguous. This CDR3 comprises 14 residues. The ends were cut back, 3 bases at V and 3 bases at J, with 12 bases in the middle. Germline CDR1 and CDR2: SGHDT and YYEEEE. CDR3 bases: TGTGCCAGCAGCTGGGGTCCCTGGAAAGAGACCCAGTACTTC. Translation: CASSWGPWKETQYF. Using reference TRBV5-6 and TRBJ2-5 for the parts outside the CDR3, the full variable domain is DAGVTQSPTHLIKTRGQQVTLRCSPKSGHDTVSWYQQALGQGPQFIFQYYEEEERQRGNFPDRFSGHQFPNYSSELNVNALLLGDSALYLCASSWGPWKETQYFGPGTRLLVL.

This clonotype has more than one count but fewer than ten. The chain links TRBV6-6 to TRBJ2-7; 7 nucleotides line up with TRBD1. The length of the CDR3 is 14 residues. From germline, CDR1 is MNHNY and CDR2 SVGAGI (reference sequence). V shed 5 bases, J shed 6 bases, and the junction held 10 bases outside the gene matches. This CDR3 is CASSRPGQRGEQYF. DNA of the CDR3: TGTGCCAGCAGTCGACCGGGACAGAGGGGCGAGCAGTACTTC.

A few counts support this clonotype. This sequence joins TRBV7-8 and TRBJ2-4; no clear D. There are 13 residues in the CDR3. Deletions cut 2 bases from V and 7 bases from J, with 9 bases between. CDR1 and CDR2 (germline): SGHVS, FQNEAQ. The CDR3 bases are TGTGCCAGCAGCTTATCCCGGTCCAACATTCAGTACTTC. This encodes CASSLSRSNIQYF. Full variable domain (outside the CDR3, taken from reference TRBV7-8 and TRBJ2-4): GAGVSQSPRYKVAKRGQDVALRCDPISGHVSLFWYQQALGQGPEFLTYFQNEAQLDKSGLPSDRFFAERPEGSVSTLKIQRTQQEDSAVYLCASSLSRSNIQYFGAGTRLSVL.

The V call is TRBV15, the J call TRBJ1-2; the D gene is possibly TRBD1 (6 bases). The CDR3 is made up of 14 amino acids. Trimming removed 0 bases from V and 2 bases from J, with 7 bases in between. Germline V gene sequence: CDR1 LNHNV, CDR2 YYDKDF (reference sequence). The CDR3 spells CATSRETGNYGYTF. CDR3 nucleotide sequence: TGTGCCACCAGCAGAGAGACAGGAAACTATGGCTACACCTTC.

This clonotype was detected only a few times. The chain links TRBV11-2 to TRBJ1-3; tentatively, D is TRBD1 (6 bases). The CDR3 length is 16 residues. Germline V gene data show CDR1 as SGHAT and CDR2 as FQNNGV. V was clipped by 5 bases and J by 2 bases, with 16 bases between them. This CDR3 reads CASSLGTPGPGNTIYF. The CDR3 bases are TGTGCCAGCAGCCTAGGGACACCCGGGCCTGGAAACACCATATATTTT.

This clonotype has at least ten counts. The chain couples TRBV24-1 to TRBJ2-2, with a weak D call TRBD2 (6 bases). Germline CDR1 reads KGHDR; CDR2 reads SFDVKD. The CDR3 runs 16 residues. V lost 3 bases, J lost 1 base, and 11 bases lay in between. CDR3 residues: CATSDPGLGNTGELFF. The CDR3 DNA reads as TGTGCCACCAGTGATCCGGGACTCGGGAACACCGGGGAGCTGTTTTTT.